This entry is about one TCR beta chain. The PCR used 60 Vbeta and 13 Jbeta primers. The protocol was immunoSEQ multiplex PCR, while the TCRdb copy is restricted to in-frame clones and leaves out a portion. This table holds about 110,000 clones, roughly 82% found once. This entry comes from a study of cytomegalovirus exposure and HLA in healthy donors. Germline loops: CDR1 SNHLY, CDR2 FYNNEI. V gave up 2 bases and J gave up 4 bases, with 12 bases separating them. The CDR3 length is 15 residues. The TCR sequence derives from a woman aged 45-65 years in good health and CMV-seropositive. The source material was PBMCs. V usage is TRBV2 and J usage is TRBJ1-5; possibly TRBD1 for D (6 bases). The DNA of the CDR3 is TGTGCCAGCAGTGAAACAGGGCCGGGAAATCAGCCCCAGCATTTT. This translates into CASSETGPGNQPQHF.